The rows below give T cell receptor delta chains drawn from one sample of a study of fetal and pediatric gammadelta thymocytes. TCRdb fed the reads into CATT to redo clone calling. This table holds around 2,000 delta-chain clones, 20% to 25% found once. Sequencing was done on a sample of non-Vgamma9Vdelta2 gamma-delta T cells from the thymus. The receptors come from a child who underwent cardiac surgery and was recorded as healthy. The CDR3 runs from the conserved cysteine through the conserved F or W. D genes are given only for firm matches. Clone sizes are given selectively: once, few, many, or a class where the clone is expanded.

J: TRDJ1
D: NA
size: medium-sized
V: TRDV1
CDR3: CALGELIDGGFPTVDKLIF
DNA: TGTGCTCTTGGGGAACTAATAGACGGGGGCTTCCCAACAGTCGATAAACTCATCTTT

J: TRDJ1
D: TRDD3
size: NA
V: TRDV2
CDR3: CACVCSWGIPLYTDKLIF
DNA: TGTGCCTGTGTCTGTTCCTGGGGGATACCCCTTTACACCGATAAACTCATCTTT

J: TRDJ1
D: TRDD3
size: few
V: TRDV2
CDR3: CACDTGFLGDRPNKLIF
DNA: TGTGCCTGTGACACCGGGTTCCTGGGGGATAGACCGAATAAACTCATCTTT

J: TRDJ1
D: NA
size: few
V: TRDV1
CDR3: CALGEHVCLPSVWVADKLIF
DNA: TGTGCTCTTGGGGAACACGTCTGCCTACCGTCCGTCTGGGTGGCCGATAAACTCATCTTT

J: TRDJ1
D: NA
size: medium-sized
V: TRDV1
CDR3: CAGIPTVPLGVRTDKLIF
DNA: TGTGCGGGTATTCCTACCGTACCTCTGGGGGTTCGCACCGATAAACTCATCTTT

J: TRDJ1
D: NA
size: few
V: TRDV1
CDR3: CALGETFLQWFGLGDTDKLIF
DNA: TGTGCTCTTGGGGAAACCTTCCTACAATGGTTTGGGCTGGGGGATACCGATAAACTCATCTTT

J: TRDJ1
D: TRDD2
size: large
V: TRDV3
CDR3: CASEGLPTRLDYTDKLIF
DNA: TGTGCCTCTGAAGGCCTTCCTACCCGGCTGGACTACACCGATAAACTCATCTTT

J: TRDJ1
D: NA
size: medium-sized
V: TRDV1
CDR3: CALAKLPPPNKYTDKLIF
DNA: TGTGCTCTTGCGAAACTCCCGCCGCCGAACAAGTACACCGATAAACTCATCTTT

J: TRDJ1
D: TRDD3
size: NA
V: TRDV1
CDR3: CALGELPFPWGVDASYTDKLIF
DNA: TGTGCTCTTGGGGAACTTCCTTTCCCCTGGGGGGTAGACGCTTCGTACACCGATAAACTCATCTTT

J: TRDJ1
D: TRDD3
size: medium-sized
V: TRDV1
CDR3: CALGELVSYWGIEKPETDKLIF
DNA: TGTGCTCTTGGGGAACTAGTCTCGTACTGGGGGATAGAGAAACCGGAGACCGATAAACTCATCTTT

J: TRDJ1
D: TRDD2
size: medium-sized
V: TRDV1
CDR3: CALEGPSYGVGAPYTDKLIF
DNA: TGTGCTCTTGAGGGACCTTCCTACGGGGTGGGGGCCCCGTACACCGATAAACTCATCTTT

J: TRDJ1
D: TRDD3
size: medium-sized
V: TRDV1
CDR3: CALGESDRPVLGDTLSICYDKLIF
DNA: TGTGCTCTTGGGGAATCAGATCGCCCCGTACTGGGGGATACGCTCTCAATATGTTACGATAAACTCATCTTT

J: TRDJ1
D: NA
size: NA
V: TRDV3
CDR3: CAFVWWGGEHFLYRAYTDKLIF
DNA: TGTGCCTTTGTATGGTGGGGGGGCGAACATTTCCTATATCGCGCGTACACCGATAAACTCATCTTT

J: TRDJ1
D: TRDD3
size: NA
V: TRDV1
CDR3: CALGEPYRLGGSYTDKLIF
DNA: TGTGCTCTTGGGGAACCGTATAGACTGGGGGGTTCGTACACCGATAAACTCATCTTT

J: TRDJ2
D: NA
size: NA
V: TRDV1
CDR3: CALGEHGGIPRVNSGPSGNAQLFF
DNA: TGTGCTCTTGGGGAACATGGTGGGATTCCTAGGGTCAACTCGGGGCCATCGGGGAACGCACAACTCTTCTTT

J: TRDJ1
D: NA
size: NA
V: TRDV1
CDR3: CALGEPSLSYVSWGRRAYTDKLIF
DNA: TGTGCTCTTGGGGAACCCTCCCTTTCCTACGTTTCTTGGGGGAGGAGAGCTTACACCGATAAACTCATCTTT

J: TRDJ1
D: TRDD3
size: NA
V: TRDV1
CDR3: CALGELKKTSGGYAANTDKLIF
DNA: TGTGCTCTTGGGGAACTTAAAAAAACCTCTGGGGGATACGCGGCAAACACCGATAAACTCATCTTT

J: TRDJ1
D: TRDD3
size: medium-sized
V: TRDV1
CDR3: CALGEFSEEDQTIYWGNLGKLIF
DNA: TGTGCTCTTGGGGAATTTTCCGAGGAGGATCAAACAATCTACTGGGGAAATCTAGGTAAACTCATCTTT

J: TRDJ1
D: TRDD3
size: NA
V: TRDV1
CDR3: CALGDRWGIRSTDKLIF
DNA: TGTGCTCTTGGGGACCGGTGGGGGATACGTTCCACCGATAAACTCATCTTT

J: TRDJ1
D: TRDD3
size: medium-sized
V: TRDV1
CDR3: CALGETPRGYAGYTDKLIF
DNA: TGTGCTCTTGGGGAAACACCAAGGGGATACGCGGGGTACACCGATAAACTCATCTTT